The 32 T cell receptor beta chains below come from one sample, sequenced in a study of monozygotic twins with inflammatory bowel disease. With the 5' RACE reads reprocessed, TCRdb shows one record per CDR3 protein and no DNA. This repertoire includes a few hundred thousand distinct CDR3 sequences. The specimen sequenced was blood. The receptors stem from a human donor with ulcerative colitis or Crohn's disease, or a healthy co-twin of an affected twin (not recorded which).

The V gene is TRBV2, the J gene TRBJ2-2; TCRdb calls TRBD1, which cannot be checked without DNA. The germline gives CDR1 SNHLY, CDR2 FYNNEI. The CDR3 sequence is 14 residues long. The chain's CDR3 is CASRVDRVTGELFF.

V is TRBV7-2 and J is TRBJ1-3. Per germline, CDR1 SGHTA and CDR2 FQGNSA. The CDR3 totals 16 residues. The CDR3 is CASSLVVTSSGNTIYF.

This chain uses TRBV20-1 with TRBJ2-3; there is no DNA to check the TCRdb D call of TRBD2. Germline CDR1 is DFQATT and CDR2 is SNEGSKA (reference sequence). The CDR3 loop spans 15 amino acids. CDR3 protein: CSAPSASGNTDTQYF.

The gene calls are TRBV12-3 or TRBV12-4 and TRBJ1-2. There are 12 residues in the CDR3. The CDR3 loop reads CASSLPRGGYTF.

The J gene is TRBJ1-1, the V gene TRBV4-1; TCRdb's D gene call, TRBD1, goes unchecked for lack of DNA. CDR1 is MGHRA, CDR2 YSYEKL, per germline. The CDR3 has 15 amino acids. CDR3 sequence reads: CASSQGTEGRTEAFF.

The chain recombines TRBV20-1 with TRBJ2-7; TCRdb proposes TRBD1, but this gene call is untestable without DNA. CDR3 length: 13 amino acids. CDR1 is DFQATT, CDR2 SNEGSKA, per germline (reference sequence). The CDR3 here is CSAQRDTSYEQYF.

The chain carries TRBV6-1 and TRBJ1-4. There are 15 residues in the CDR3. The germline gives CDR1 MNHNS, CDR2 SASEGT. CDR3 residues: CASSRISADNEKLFF.

V and J are TRBV7-9 and TRBJ1-1; TCRdb's D call of TRBD1 is untestable without DNA. The CDR3 consists of 13 residues. Germline lookup yields CDR1 SEHNR and CDR2 FQNEAQ (reference sequence). This chain's CDR3 is CASSSRGPDEAFF.

The chain combines TRBV27 with TRBJ2-7; absent DNA, TCRdb's TRBD2 call cannot be checked. This CDR3 contains 16 residues. Germline CDR1 and CDR2: MNHEY and SMNVEV (reference sequence). CDR3 in amino acids: CASSAGLAGVLDEQYF.

The chain joins TRBV28 to TRBJ2-1. The germline V gene encodes CDR1 MDHEN and CDR2 SYDVKM. There are 11 residues in the CDR3. The CDR3 spells CASSTRTEQFF.

This chain uses TRBV11-2 with TRBJ2-7; TCRdb returns TRBD1, unconfirmable since there is no DNA. The CDR3 is made up of 17 amino acids. Per the germline V gene, CDR1 is SGHAT and CDR2 is FQNNGV. The CDR3 region is CASSSGGDNPLAGEQYF.

J is TRBJ2-2 and V is TRBV7-3. Germline V gene lookup returns CDR1 SGHTA and CDR2 FQGTGA. CDR3 size: 13 residues. This CDR3 reads CASSLTVTGELFF.

V usage is TRBV6-1 and J usage is TRBJ1-2; the D call of TRBD1 rests on TCRdb alone, since no DNA is present to check it. Per the germline V gene, CDR1 is MNHNS and CDR2 is SASEGT. The CDR3 is 15 residues long. The CDR3 reads CASRSTGIPSYGYTF.

This chain uses TRBV5-1 with TRBJ2-5; TCRdb's assignment of TRBD2 cannot be checked, as there is no DNA. The germline gives CDR1 SGHRS, CDR2 YFSETQ. The CDR3 runs to 14 residues. CDR3 in amino acids: CASSSLRGKETQYF. The full variable domain, in which reference TRBV5-1 and TRBJ2-5 provide the parts outside the CDR3, is KAGVTQTPRYLIKTRGQQVTLSCSPISGHRSVSWYQQTPGQGLQFLFEYFSETQRNKGNFPGRFSGRQFSNSRSEMNVSTLELGDSALYLCASSSLRGKETQYFGPGTRLLVL.

The rearrangement links TRBV20-1 to TRBJ2-3; the D gene TCRdb calls, TRBD2, cannot be checked with no DNA. The CDR3 covers 16 residues. Germline lookup yields CDR1 DFQATT and CDR2 SNEGSKA (reference sequence). This CDR3 reads CSARGPGLAGVDTQYF.

V and J are TRBV24-1 and TRBJ2-1; TCRdb names TRBD1, which stays unverified in the absence of DNA. The CDR3 sequence is 15 residues long. Germline V CDR1 and CDR2: KGHDR, SFDVKD. Here the CDR3 reads CATSDLGTDYNEQFF.

V and J are TRBV11-2 and TRBJ1-1. The CDR3 consists of 15 residues. Germline V gene sequence: CDR1 SGHAT, CDR2 FQNNGV. The CDR3 sequence: CASSLVAGFDTEAFF.

V gene TRBV5-5 combines with J gene TRBJ2-1. The CDR3 is 15 residues long. From germline, CDR1 is SGHKS and CDR2 YYEKEE (reference sequence). The CDR3 protein is CASSLIFSSYNEQFF.

The genes are TRBV20-1 and TRBJ1-5; TCRdb reports TRBD1, a call that lacks DNA to check it against. Germline V gene data show CDR1 as DFQATT and CDR2 as SNEGSKA (reference sequence). The CDR3 is 14 amino acids. The CDR3 loop is CSAREGDGSQPQHF.

This chain links TRBV9 with TRBJ2-3; TCRdb's D call, TRBD1, is unchecked because there is no DNA. Germline loops: CDR1 SGDLS, CDR2 YYNGEE. The CDR3 is 17 amino acids. CDR3 amino acids: CASSVDQGARGTDTQYF.

The rearrangement joins TRBV7-9 to TRBJ2-1; the D call of TRBD1 rests on TCRdb alone, since no DNA is present to check it. Germline assignment: CDR1 SEHNR and CDR2 FQNEAQ (reference sequence). CDR3 length: 16 residues. CDR3 in amino acids: CASSGRQDRSYNEQFF.

V gene TRBV6-4 combines with J gene TRBJ2-7; as DNA is missing, the TRBD2 call by TCRdb cannot be tested. There are 15 residues in the CDR3. Per germline, CDR1 MRHNA and CDR2 SNTAGT. CDR3: CASSDSGGVAYEQYF.

The CDR3 loop reads CSASSRDSYEQYF. The chain joins TRBV20-1 to TRBJ2-7. Looked up from germline, CDR1 is DFQATT and CDR2 is SNEGSKA (reference sequence). CDR3 length equals 13 residues.

The J gene is TRBJ2-1, the V gene TRBV18; TCRdb indicates TRBD2, and absent DNA this call remains unverified. The germline gives CDR1 KGHSH, CDR2 LQKENI. This CDR3 is built from 16 residues. CDR3: CASSPQRTSGGNEQFF.

The V and J genes are TRBV20-1 and TRBJ1-6; TCRdb reports TRBD1, a call that lacks DNA to check it against. The CDR3 is 18 residues long. CDR1 and CDR2 from the germline V gene are DFQATT and SNEGSKA (reference sequence). CDR3 sequence reads: CSARGQGPSIRENSPLHF.

V and J are TRBV5-1 and TRBJ2-4; TCRdb's assignment of TRBD1 cannot be checked, as there is no DNA. The CDR3 extends over 15 amino acids. Germline V lookup: CDR1 SGHRS, CDR2 YFSETQ. The CDR3 reads CASSADRVGANIQYF.

The chain couples TRBV9 to TRBJ2-7; the D call of TRBD1 rests on TCRdb alone, since no DNA is present to check it. The V gene's germline CDR1 is SGDLS and CDR2 YYNGEE. CDR3 size: 17 residues. This CDR3 reads CASSVEGGQGKRYEQYF.

This chain links TRBV10-3 with TRBJ2-1; lacking DNA, the TRBD1 call made by TCRdb goes unchecked. The length of the CDR3 is 15 residues. The germline gives CDR1 ENHRY, CDR2 SYGVKD. The CDR3 sequence is CAISEYPGQGNEQFF.

The rearrangement links TRBV6-5 to TRBJ2-3. This CDR3 is built from 15 residues. The germline gives CDR1 MNHEY, CDR2 SVGAGI. CDR3 loop: CASSYSWKFTDTQYF.

The chain links TRBV5-1 to TRBJ1-1; without DNA, the TCRdb call of TRBD1 cannot be checked. Per germline, CDR1 SGHRS and CDR2 YFSETQ. The CDR3 has 14 amino acids. Here the CDR3 reads CASSPPGAGTEAFF.

The chain recombines TRBV20-1 with TRBJ2-7; no DNA is available, so the TRBD2 call from TCRdb remains unchecked. Germline assignment: CDR1 DFQATT and CDR2 SNEGSKA (reference sequence). This CDR3 has 13 residues. The CDR3 spells CRPSTSGSYEQYF.

The gene calls are TRBV12-3 or TRBV12-4 and TRBJ2-3; as DNA is missing, the TRBD1 call by TCRdb cannot be tested. The CDR3 contains 15 residues. The CDR3 spells CASSYRPSGGDTQYF.